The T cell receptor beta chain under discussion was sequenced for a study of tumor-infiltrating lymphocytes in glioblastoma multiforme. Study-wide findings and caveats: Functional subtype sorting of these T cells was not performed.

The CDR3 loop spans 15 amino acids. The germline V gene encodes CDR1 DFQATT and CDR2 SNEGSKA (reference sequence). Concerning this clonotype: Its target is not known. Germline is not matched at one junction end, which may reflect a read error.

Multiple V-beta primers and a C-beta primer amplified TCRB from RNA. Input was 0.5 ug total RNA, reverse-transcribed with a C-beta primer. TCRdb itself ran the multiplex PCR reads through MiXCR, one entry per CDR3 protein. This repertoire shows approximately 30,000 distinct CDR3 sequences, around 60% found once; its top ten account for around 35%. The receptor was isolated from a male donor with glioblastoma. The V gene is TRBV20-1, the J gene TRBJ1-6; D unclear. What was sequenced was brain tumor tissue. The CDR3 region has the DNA TGCAATGCTAGAGGGCGGGGTTCCGTGAATTCACCGCTCCATTTT. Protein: CNARGRGSVNSPLHF.